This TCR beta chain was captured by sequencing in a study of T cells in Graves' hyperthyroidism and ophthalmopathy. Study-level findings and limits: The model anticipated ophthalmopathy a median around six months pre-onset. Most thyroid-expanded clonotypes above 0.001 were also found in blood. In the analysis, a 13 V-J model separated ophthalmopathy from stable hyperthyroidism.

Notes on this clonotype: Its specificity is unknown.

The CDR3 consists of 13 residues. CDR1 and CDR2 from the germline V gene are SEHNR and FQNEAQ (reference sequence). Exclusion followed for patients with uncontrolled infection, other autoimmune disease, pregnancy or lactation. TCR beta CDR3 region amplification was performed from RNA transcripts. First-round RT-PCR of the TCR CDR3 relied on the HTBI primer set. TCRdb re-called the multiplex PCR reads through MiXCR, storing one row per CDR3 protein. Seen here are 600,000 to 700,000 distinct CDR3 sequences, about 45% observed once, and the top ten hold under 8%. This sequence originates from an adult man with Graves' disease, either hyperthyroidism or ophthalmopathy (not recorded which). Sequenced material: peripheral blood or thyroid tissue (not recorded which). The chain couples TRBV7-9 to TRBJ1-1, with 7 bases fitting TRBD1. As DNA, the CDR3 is TGTGCTTACCCCGGGACAGTGAACACTGAAGCTTTCTTT. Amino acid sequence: CAYPGTVNTEAFF. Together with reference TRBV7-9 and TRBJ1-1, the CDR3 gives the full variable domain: DTGVSQNPRHKITKRGQNVTFRCDPISEHNRLYWYRQTLGQGPEFLTYFQNEAQLEKSRLLSDRFSAERPKGSFSTLEIQRTEQGDSAMYLCAYPGTVNTEAFFGQGTRLTVV.